These 24 T cell receptor beta chains share one sample of origin, sequenced in a study of CD8 T cells in ankylosing spondylitis. Study-wide points: What appeared characteristic of ankylosing spondylitis blood was a TCR beta motif of eight highly homologous variants.

The antigens these receptors bind are not known. TCRdb re-analysed the 5' RACE reads in MiXCR, keeping a single row per CDR3 protein. This sample has 220,000 or so distinct CDR3 sequences; about 16% occur once, and the top ten carry approximately 42%. Sample: blood, either unsorted or a sorted T cell fraction (not recorded which). All receptors derive from a male donor with ankylosing spondylitis.

The J gene is TRBJ2-4, the V gene TRBV6-2 or TRBV6-3, with D possibly being TRBD2 (5 bases). This CDR3 region has 21 residues. Germline V gene lookup returns CDR1 MNHEY and CDR2 SVGEGT. The V gene lost 6 bases and the J gene lost 0 bases, with 30 bases spanning the gap. CDR3 amino acids: CASSGLARWEPRELAKNIQYF. As DNA, the CDR3 is TGTGCCAGCAGCGGGCTGGCACGCTGGGAGCCCCGAGAGCTAGCCAAAAACATTCAGTACTTC.

V and J are TRBV30 and TRBJ2-2, with D possibly TRBD1 on 6 matching bases. Trimming cost V 5 bases and J 0 bases, with 13 bases left between them. This CDR3 has 15 residues. Germline CDR1 reads GTSNPN; CDR2 reads SVGIG (reference sequence). CDR3 nucleotide sequence: TGTGCCTGGGAGGGGGTGGAGACGAACACCGGGGAGCTGTTTTTT. Protein product: CAWEGVETNTGELFF.

This clonotype was counted between two and nine times. V gene TRBV27 combines with J gene TRBJ2-2; D perhaps matches TRBD1 (5 bases). This CDR3 has 14 residues. The V end lost 5 bases, the J end lost 6 bases, and 13 bases lay between the germline ends. Germline CDR1 and CDR2: MNHEY and SMNVEV (reference sequence). DNA of the CDR3: TGTGCCAGCAGTGGAACAGGCTGGGCCGGGGAGCTGTTTTTT. Its translation: CASSGTGWAGELFF.

The chain employs TRBV19 and TRBJ2-2; D is undetermined. Between the trimmed V and J ends, which lost 8 bases and 0 bases, there was a span of 7 bases. The CDR3 covers 13 residues. Germline values: CDR1 LNHDA, CDR2 SQIVND (reference sequence). CDR3 protein: CASRFTNTGELFF. The CDR3, as DNA: TGTGCCAGTCGGTTCACGAACACCGGGGAGCTGTTTTTT.

There are many counts of this clonotype. The chain has TRBV11-2 and TRBJ1-1, with 8 bases lining up with TRBD1. After removal of 5 bases from V and 1 base from J, the junction contained 9 bases not matched to a gene. The CDR3 loop spans 16 amino acids. Germline-derived CDR1 and CDR2 are SGHAT and FQNNGV. Written as DNA, the CDR3 is TGTGCCAGCAGCCTTGGACAGGGCTTCAGGAACACTGAAGCTTTCTTT. This codes for CASSLGQGFRNTEAFF.

The chain recombines TRBV3-1 with TRBJ2-1; D gene uncertain. Germline V gene lookup returns CDR1 LGHDT and CDR2 YNNKEL (reference sequence). The CDR3 is made up of 17 amino acids. The V end was cut by 4 bases, the J end by 2 bases, with 18 bases between. CDR3 in amino acids: CASSPTHLDSAYNEQFF. The CDR3 region has the DNA TGTGCCAGCAGCCCTACACACCTAGACTCGGCCTACAATGAGCAGTTCTTC.

This clonotype turned up a few times. V gene TRBV4-1 combines with J gene TRBJ2-7; D gene unclear. CDR1 is MGHRA, CDR2 YSYEKL, per germline. Trimming pared 3 bases from V and 0 bases from J, leaving 12 bases between. This CDR3 comprises 15 residues. The CDR3 loop is CASSQTVRSSYEQYF. As DNA, the CDR3 is TGCGCCAGCAGCCAGACCGTCAGGAGCTCCTACGAGCAGTACTTC.

This clonotype was counted many times. The chain recombines TRBV4-3 with TRBJ2-1; 12 nucleotides align to TRBD2. Trimming took 0 bases from V and 6 from J; bases not matched to a gene: 3. CDR1 LGHNA and CDR2 YSLEER come from the germline V gene. This CDR3 has 16 residues. The CDR3 protein is CASSQELTSGSNEQFF. The CDR3 region has the DNA TGCGCCAGCAGCCAAGAGTTGACTAGCGGGAGCAATGAGCAGTTCTTC.

The gene calls are TRBV2 and TRBJ2-7; D gene ambiguous. This CDR3 comprises 16 residues. The V end was cut by 5 bases, the J end by 1 base, with 18 bases between. Germline CDR1 reads SNHLY; CDR2 reads FYNNEI. This CDR3 reads CASSSPPSRPSYEQYF. CDR3 sequence (DNA): TGTGCCAGCAGTTCCCCCCCCTCGCGCCCATCCTACGAGCAGTACTTC. Using reference TRBV2 and TRBJ2-7 for the parts outside the CDR3, the full variable domain is EPEVTQTPSHQVTQMGQEVILRCVPISNHLYFYWYRQILGQKVEFLVSFYNNEISEKSEIFDDQFSVERPDGSNFTLKIRSTKLEDSAMYFCASSSPPSRPSYEQYFGPGTRLTVT.

The chain employs TRBV2 and TRBJ2-1; 8 nucleotides match TRBD2. Looked up from germline, CDR1 is SNHLY and CDR2 is FYNNEI. This CDR3 has 12 residues. The junction had 5 bases not matched to a gene; V was cut back by 7 bases and J by 9 bases. This CDR3 is CASIFSGGEQFF. For the CDR3, the DNA is TGTGCCAGCATTTTCAGCGGGGGTGAGCAGTTCTTC.

In its sample, this clonotype was seen many times. The chain has TRBV5-1 and TRBJ2-5; D possibly corresponds to TRBD2 (5 bases). Germline V gene sequence: CDR1 SGHRS, CDR2 YFSETQ. Between the trimmed V and J ends, which lost 4 bases and 4 bases, there was a span of 11 bases. The CDR3 runs 13 residues. In nucleotides, the CDR3 is TGCGCCAGCAGCCTTCGAGGAGGAGAGACCCAGTACTTC. It yields the protein CASSLRGGETQYF.

This clonotype was detected only a few times. V is TRBV7-2 and J is TRBJ1-2; D remains unclear. The CDR3 length is 15 residues. Between the trimmed V and J ends, which lost 5 bases and 3 bases, there was a span of 16 bases. In germline, CDR1 is SGHTA, CDR2 FQGNSA. CDR3 loop: CASSPGGWEDYGYTF. CDR3 nucleotide sequence: TGTGCCAGCAGCCCGGGAGGGTGGGAGGACTATGGCTACACCTTC.

The chain carries TRBV7-8 and TRBJ2-7, with D possibly being TRBD1 or TRBD2 (7 bases each). The CDR3 loop spans 15 amino acids. Trimming shortened V by 5 bases and J by 0 bases, and 14 bases separated the two germline ends. Germline-derived CDR1 and CDR2 are SGHVS and FQNEAQ. CDR3 amino acids: CASSPGGDSSYEQYF. CDR3 DNA sequence: TGTGCCAGCAGCCCAGGGGGGGACTCCTCCTACGAGCAGTACTTC.

This clonotype came up a few times. The chain recombines TRBV4-2 with TRBJ1-2; no firm D call. V lost 0 bases and J lost 2, with 10 bases in between. Germline CDR1 reads LGHNA; CDR2 reads YNFKEQ. This CDR3 is 15 amino acids long. The CDR3, as DNA: TGTGCCAGCAGCCAAGATGTAGAGATGAACTATGGCTACACCTTC. Translating gives CASSQDVEMNYGYTF.

This clonotype showed up many times. V usage is TRBV6-1 and J usage is TRBJ1-1; 9 bases line up with TRBD1. This CDR3 has 15 residues. Looked up from germline, CDR1 is MNHNS and CDR2 is SASEGT. J was trimmed by 3 bases and V by 6 bases; bases with no gene match: 8. The CDR3 protein is CASRTQGAGYTEAFF. For the CDR3, the DNA is TGTGCCAGCAGGACACAGGGGGCCGGTTACACTGAAGCTTTCTTT.

The chain is built from TRBV4-2 and TRBJ1-4; D not certain. CDR1 and CDR2 from the germline V gene are LGHNA and YNFKEQ. CDR3 size: 15 residues. V gave up 0 bases and J gave up 12 bases, with 17 bases separating them. The CDR3 protein is CASSQDRGSVQELFF. The CDR3 nucleotides read TGTGCCAGCAGCCAAGATCGTGGCTCGGTTCAGGAACTGTTTTTT.

The chain carries TRBV6-2 or TRBV6-3 and TRBJ2-5; no definite D call. V shed 2 bases and J shed 9 bases, with 4 bases lying between them. The CDR3 runs to 10 residues. Germline CDR1 and CDR2: MNHEY and SVGEGT. The CDR3 DNA reads TGTGCCAGCAGTTACGCGGCCCAGTACTTC. It is translated as CASSYAAQYF.

This clonotype occurred a few times. The V call is TRBV5-6, the J call TRBJ2-3; 7 positions agree with TRBD2. The CDR3 contains 18 residues. Germline lookup yields CDR1 SGHDT and CDR2 YYEEEE. V lost 4 bases, J lost 0 bases, and 14 bases stayed unmatched. CDR3 coding DNA: TGTGCCAGCAGCGACCGTGGGGGAGGGCCGCGTAGCACAGATACGCAGTATTTT. Its protein product is CASSDRGGGPRSTDTQYF.

The V call is TRBV20-1, the J call TRBJ2-1; D might be TRBD2 (5 bases). This CDR3 is built from 14 residues. CDR1 is DFQATT and CDR2 is SNEGSKA in the germline V gene (reference sequence). Trimming left V 0 bases short and J 4 bases short, with 10 bases between. The CDR3 nucleotides are TGCAGTGCTAGAGATGCCGGGGTTTACAATGAGCAGTTCTTC. It translates to CSARDAGVYNEQFF.

The chain recombines TRBV5-6 with TRBJ2-1, with TRBD2 matching 9 bases. The CDR3 runs to 17 residues. Unmatched junction bases numbered 10, after V lost 4 bases and J lost 2 bases. Per germline, CDR1 SGHDT and CDR2 YYEEEE. The CDR3 is CASSPLLREGAYNEQFF. CDR3 sequence (DNA): TGTGCCAGCAGCCCACTCCTGCGGGAGGGGGCCTACAATGAGCAGTTCTTC. The full variable domain, its missing parts supplied by reference TRBV5-6 and TRBJ2-1, is DAGVTQSPTHLIKTRGQQVTLRCSPKSGHDTVSWYQQALGQGPQFIFQYYEEEERQRGNFPDRFSGHQFPNYSSELNVNALLLGDSALYLCASSPLLREGAYNEQFFGPGTRLTVL.

The chain has TRBV5-6 and TRBJ2-7, with D possibly TRBD1 on 5 matching bases. This CDR3 has 14 amino acids. The V and J ends lost 4 bases and 3 bases respectively, with 14 bases between them. CDR1 and CDR2 (germline): SGHDT, YYEEEE. The CDR3 nucleotides are TGTGCCAGCAGCCTAACCGACAGAGTCTACGAGCAGTACTTC. Translation: CASSLTDRVYEQYF.

This clonotype came up a few times. CDR3 DNA sequence: TGTGCCAGCAGTGAATGGGAACAGGGGGCGATTGGAGGAGCTTTCTTT. Translation gives CASSEWEQGAIGGAFF. V and J are TRBV25-1 and TRBJ1-1; 9 positions match TRBD1. The CDR3 runs to 16 residues. Trimming at V came to 1 base and at J to 10 bases, leaving 13 bases not matched to a gene. CDR1 is MGHDK, CDR2 SYGVNS, per germline.

This clonotype was counted between two and nine times. The genes are TRBV28 and TRBJ2-3; 8 nucleotides align to TRBD1. The CDR3 length is 13 residues. V shed 3 bases, J shed 4 bases, and the junction held 0 bases outside the gene matches. Germline assignment: CDR1 MDHEN and CDR2 SYDVKM. The CDR3 sequence is CASSLTGADTQYF. In DNA form, the CDR3 reads TGTGCCAGCAGTTTGACAGGGGCAGATACGCAGTATTTT.

The chain joins TRBV4-3 to TRBJ2-7, with 8 nucleotides matching TRBD1. Trimming cost V 4 bases and J 0 bases; bases outside gene matches: 5. Germline CDR1 LGHNA, CDR2 YSLEER. CDR3 length equals 15 residues. CDR3 region: CASSLDRDSSYEQYF. As DNA, the CDR3 is TGCGCCAGCAGCCTGGACAGGGACAGCTCCTACGAGCAGTACTTC.